This T cell receptor beta chain was identified in a study of technical replicates of blood from a few donors. TCRdb's table, derived via immunoSEQ multiplex PCR, lists solely in-frame clones and lacks some. The sample records some 74,000 clones, around 97% being singletons. The J segment lost 4 bases and the V segment lost 4 bases, leaving 5 bases of the junction unmatched. The CDR3 consists of 14 residues. Germline V gives CDR1 SEHNR, CDR2 FQNEAQ (reference sequence). The TCR comes from a human donor in good health. The chain recombines TRBV7-9 with TRBJ2-7; 9 bases align to TRBD1. Sequencing input: T cells isolated from PBMCs. The CDR3 nucleotides read TGTGCCAGCAGCTCCGGGACAGGGCCGTACGAGCAGTACTTC. Translating it yields CASSSGTGPYEQYF.